These T cell receptor beta chains were read from a single sample in a study of T-cell reconstitution after alpha-beta-depleted transplantation in children. TCRdb analysed the PCR reads with MiXCR anew, one entry per CDR3 protein. The repertoire consists of 90,000 to 100,000 distinct CDR3 sequences, with 9% to 15% occurring once and the leading ten covering about 15%. The material sequenced was PBMCs from the stem cell graft donor, taken from the stem cell graft. The origin of the receptors is a human donor who donated a stem cell graft to a child with inherited bone marrow failure. Each CDR3 is given with its conserved first and last residue. Each record gives: D gene, J gene, V gene, clone size, CDR3 DNA, CDR3 protein. D genes are given only for firm matches. Clone size is stated in some rows and not others, as once, few, many or a class when expanded.

D: .
J: TRBJ2-7
V: TRBV7-2
size: many
DNA: TGTGCCAGCAGTCGCCTGTTGGACGAGCAGTACTTC
CDR3: CASSRLLDEQYF

D: .
J: TRBJ1-1
V: TRBV7-9
size: many
DNA: TGTGCCAGCAGCTTAGATAGGGAGATGAACACTGAAGCTTTCTTT
CDR3: CASSLDREMNTEAFF

D: TRBD2
J: TRBJ2-2
V: TRBV5-1
size: medium-sized
DNA: TGCGCCAGCAGCCCCCTTCGCGGCGGGAGGGCCGAAACCGGGGAGCTGTTTTTT
CDR3: CASSPLRGGRAETGELFF

D: TRBD2
J: TRBJ2-7
V: TRBV20-1
size: many
DNA: TGCAGTGCCCCTACAGCGGGGGGGCGGGAGCAGTACTTC
CDR3: CSAPTAGGREQYF

D: TRBD2
J: TRBJ2-1
V: TRBV7-2
size: many
DNA: TGTGCCAGCAGCGGTAGCGGGGGGGGTGGCAATGAGCAGTTCTTC
CDR3: CASSGSGGGGNEQFF

D: TRBD2
J: TRBJ2-7
V: TRBV7-2
size: many
DNA: TGTGCCAGCAGCCGGACTAGCGGGATTCGGTACGAGCAGTACTTC
CDR3: CASSRTSGIRYEQYF

D: .
J: TRBJ2-1
V: TRBV20-1
size: many
DNA: TGCAGTGCTAGAGATGCGGGAAGCTCCTACAATGAGCAGTTCTTC
CDR3: CSARDAGSSYNEQFF

D: .
J: TRBJ2-3
V: TRBV20-1
size: many
DNA: TGCAGTGCTAGAGGTCTGGGACGGGATACGCAGTATTTT
CDR3: CSARGLGRDTQYF

D: TRBD1
J: TRBJ1-1
V: TRBV29-1
size: few
DNA: TGCAGCGCAGGACAGGGGGGGGGCACTGAAGCTTTCTTT
CDR3: CSAGQGGGTEAFF

D: TRBD1
J: TRBJ2-3
V: TRBV20-1
size: many
DNA: TGCAGTGGAGCAGGGACAGGGAGCACAGATACGCAGTATTTT
CDR3: CSGAGTGSTDTQYF

D: .
J: TRBJ2-2
V: TRBV7-9
size: many
DNA: TGTGCCAGCAGCTTATTAAGCTGGGAGCTGTTTTTT
CDR3: CASSLLSWELFF

D: TRBD1
J: TRBJ2-7
V: TRBV5-1
size: many
DNA: TGCGCCAGCAGCACCGGACAGGGTGAGGGCGAGCAGTACTTC
CDR3: CASSTGQGEGEQYF

D: .
J: TRBJ2-7
V: TRBV7-9
size: once
DNA: TGTGCCAGCAGCTTAGATGGCAACTACGAGCAGTACTTC
CDR3: CASSLDGNYEQYF

D: .
J: TRBJ2-7
V: TRBV9
size: .
DNA: TGTTCCAGCAGCCCTGACCCTACCTCTAGAGCAGCCGGGTACTTC
CDR3: CSSSPDPTSRAAGYF

D: .
J: TRBJ1-2
V: TRBV18
size: many
DNA: TGTGCCAGCTCACCTAACCGGGACGCTCCCCTCTATGGCTACACCTTC
CDR3: CASSPNRDAPLYGYTF

D: .
J: TRBJ2-5
V: TRBV10-3
size: once
DNA: TGTGCCATCAGTGAGTCGAGGGGGGGTGAGACCCAGTACTTC
CDR3: CAISESRGGETQYF

D: .
J: TRBJ1-2
V: TRBV5-5
size: .
DNA: TGTGCCAGCAGCCCCGGACAGCCCTATGGCTACACCTTC
CDR3: CASSPGQPYGYTF

D: .
J: TRBJ1-1
V: TRBV4-3
size: many
DNA: TGCGCCAGCAGCCAAGGATTCAGGAGGGGCTACACCCGGAACACTGAAGCTTTCTTT
CDR3: CASSQGFRRGYTRNTEAFF

D: .
J: TRBJ2-5
V: TRBV20-1
size: .
DNA: TGCAGTGCTAGAGCCGAGACCCAGTACTTC
CDR3: CSARAETQYF